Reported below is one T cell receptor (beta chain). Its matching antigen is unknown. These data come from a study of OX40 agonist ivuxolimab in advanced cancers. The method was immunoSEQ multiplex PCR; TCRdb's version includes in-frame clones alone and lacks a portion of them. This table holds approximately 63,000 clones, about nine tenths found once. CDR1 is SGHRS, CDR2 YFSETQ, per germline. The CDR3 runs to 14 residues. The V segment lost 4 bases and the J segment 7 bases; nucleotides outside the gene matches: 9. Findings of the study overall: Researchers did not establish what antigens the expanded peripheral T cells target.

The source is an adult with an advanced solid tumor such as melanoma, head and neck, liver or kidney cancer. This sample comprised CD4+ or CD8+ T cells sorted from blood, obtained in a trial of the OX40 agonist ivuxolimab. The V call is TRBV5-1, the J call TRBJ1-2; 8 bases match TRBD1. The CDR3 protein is CASSITGGKSGYTF. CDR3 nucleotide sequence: TGCGCCAGCAGCATTACAGGGGGGAAAAGTGGCTACACCTTC.